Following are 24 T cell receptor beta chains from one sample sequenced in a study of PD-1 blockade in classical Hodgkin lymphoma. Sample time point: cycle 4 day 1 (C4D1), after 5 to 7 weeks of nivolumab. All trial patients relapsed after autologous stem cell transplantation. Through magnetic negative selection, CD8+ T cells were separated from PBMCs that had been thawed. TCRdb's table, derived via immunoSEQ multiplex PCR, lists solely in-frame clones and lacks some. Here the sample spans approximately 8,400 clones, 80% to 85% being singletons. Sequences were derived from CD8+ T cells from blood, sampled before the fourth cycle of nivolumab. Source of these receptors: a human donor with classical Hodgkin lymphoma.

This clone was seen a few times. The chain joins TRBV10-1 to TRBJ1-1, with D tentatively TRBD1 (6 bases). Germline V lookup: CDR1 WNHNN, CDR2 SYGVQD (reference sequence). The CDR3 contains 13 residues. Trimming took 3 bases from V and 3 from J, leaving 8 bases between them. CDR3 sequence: CASSEQGHTEAFF. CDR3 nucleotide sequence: TGCGCCAGCAGTGAACAGGGTCACACTGAAGCTTTCTTT.

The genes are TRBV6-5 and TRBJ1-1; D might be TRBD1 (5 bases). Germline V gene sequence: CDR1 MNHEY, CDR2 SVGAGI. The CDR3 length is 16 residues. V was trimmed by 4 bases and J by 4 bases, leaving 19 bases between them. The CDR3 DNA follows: TGTGCCAGCAGTTCCTCCCCCCCAGGGATGATCACTGAAGCTTTCTTT. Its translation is CASSSSPPGMITEAFF.

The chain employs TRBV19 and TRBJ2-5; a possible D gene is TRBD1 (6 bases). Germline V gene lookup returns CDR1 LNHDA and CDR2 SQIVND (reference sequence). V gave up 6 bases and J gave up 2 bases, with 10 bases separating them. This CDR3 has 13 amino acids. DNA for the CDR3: TGTGCCAGTAGGGGACACACTCAAGAGACCCAGTACTTC. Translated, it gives CASRGHTQETQYF.

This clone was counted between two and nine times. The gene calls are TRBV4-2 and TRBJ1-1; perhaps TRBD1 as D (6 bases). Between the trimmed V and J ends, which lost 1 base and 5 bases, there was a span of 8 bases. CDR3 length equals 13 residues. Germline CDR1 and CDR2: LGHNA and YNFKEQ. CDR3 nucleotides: TGTGCCAGCAGCCAAGGGGGGCCTACTGAAGCTTTCTTT. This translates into CASSQGGPTEAFF.

The CDR3, as DNA: TGTGCCAGCAACGGCGGGGGGGACACAGATACGCAGTATTTT. Amino acids: CASNGGGDTDTQYF. The rearrangement links TRBV6-1 to TRBJ2-3; 9 bases fit TRBD2. J gave up 2 bases and V 7 bases, and 4 bases lay outside the gene matches. Germline V gene sequence: CDR1 MNHNS, CDR2 SASEGT. CDR3 size: 14 residues.

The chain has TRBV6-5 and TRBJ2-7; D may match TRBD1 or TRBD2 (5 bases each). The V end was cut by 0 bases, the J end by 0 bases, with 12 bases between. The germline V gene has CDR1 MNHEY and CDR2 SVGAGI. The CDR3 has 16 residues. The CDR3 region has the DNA TGTGCCAGCAGTTACTCTATGGGACGGTTCTCCTACGAGCAGTACTTC. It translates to CASSYSMGRFSYEQYF.

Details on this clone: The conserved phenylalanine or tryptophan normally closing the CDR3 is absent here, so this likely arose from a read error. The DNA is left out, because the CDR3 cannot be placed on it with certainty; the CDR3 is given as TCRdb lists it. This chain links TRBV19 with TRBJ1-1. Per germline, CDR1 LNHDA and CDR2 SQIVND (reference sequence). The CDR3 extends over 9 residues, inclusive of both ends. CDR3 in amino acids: CASSIGRRR.

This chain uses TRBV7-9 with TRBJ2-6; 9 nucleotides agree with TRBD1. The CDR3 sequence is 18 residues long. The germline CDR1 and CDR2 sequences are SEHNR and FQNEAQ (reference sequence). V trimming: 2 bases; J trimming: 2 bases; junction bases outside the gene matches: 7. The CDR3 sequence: CASSLRGDREAGANVLTF. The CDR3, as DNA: TGTGCCAGCAGCTTAAGAGGGGACAGGGAAGCTGGGGCCAACGTCCTGACTTTC.

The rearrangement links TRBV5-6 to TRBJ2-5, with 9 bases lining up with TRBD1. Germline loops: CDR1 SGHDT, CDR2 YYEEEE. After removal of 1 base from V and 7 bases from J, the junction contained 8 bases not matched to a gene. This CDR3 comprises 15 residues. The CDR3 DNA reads TGTGCCAGCAGCTTGCCGGGACAGGGCGGGGGGACCCAGTACTTC. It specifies CASSLPGQGGGTQYF.

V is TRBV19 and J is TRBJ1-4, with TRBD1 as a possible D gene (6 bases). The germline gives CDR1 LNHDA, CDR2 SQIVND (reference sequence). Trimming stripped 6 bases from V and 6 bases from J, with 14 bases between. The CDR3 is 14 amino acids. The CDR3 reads CASSPTGPHEKLFF. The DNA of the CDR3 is TGTGCCAGTAGCCCGACAGGCCCCCATGAAAAACTGTTTTTT.

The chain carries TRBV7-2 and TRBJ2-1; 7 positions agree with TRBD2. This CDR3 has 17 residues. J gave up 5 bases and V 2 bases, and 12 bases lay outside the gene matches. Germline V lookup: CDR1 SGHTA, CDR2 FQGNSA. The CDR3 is CASSLTLASGPHNEQFF. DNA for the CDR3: TGTGCCAGCAGCTTAACCCTAGCTAGCGGACCTCACAATGAGCAGTTCTTC.

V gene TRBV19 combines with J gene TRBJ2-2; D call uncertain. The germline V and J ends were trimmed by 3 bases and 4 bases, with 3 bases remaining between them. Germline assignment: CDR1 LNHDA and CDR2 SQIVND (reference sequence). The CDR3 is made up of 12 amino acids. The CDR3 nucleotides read TGTGCCAGTAGTATGACCACCGGGGAGCTGTTTTTT. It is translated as CASSMTTGELFF.

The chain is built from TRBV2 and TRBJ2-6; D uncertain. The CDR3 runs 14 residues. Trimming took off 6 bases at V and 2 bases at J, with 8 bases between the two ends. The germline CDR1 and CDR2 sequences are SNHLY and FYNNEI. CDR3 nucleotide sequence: TGTGCCAGCAGAAGTGGACCTGGGGCCAACGTCCTGACTTTC. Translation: CASRSGPGANVLTF.

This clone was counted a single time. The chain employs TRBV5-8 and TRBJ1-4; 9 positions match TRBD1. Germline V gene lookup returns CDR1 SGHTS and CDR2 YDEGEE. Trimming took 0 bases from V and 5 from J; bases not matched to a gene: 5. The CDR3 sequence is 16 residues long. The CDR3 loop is CASSLGTGAKNEKLFF. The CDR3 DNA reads TGTGCCAGCAGCTTGGGGACAGGGGCCAAAAATGAAAAACTGTTTTTT.

This chain's CDR3 is CASSGGPYTDTQYF. The DNA of the CDR3 is TGTGCCAGCAGCGGAGGACCGTACACAGATACGCAGTATTTT. This chain uses TRBV9 with TRBJ2-3; D is unclear. V lost 3 bases and J 2 bases, leaving 10 bases between the germline ends. The germline CDR1 and CDR2 sequences are SGDLS and YYNGEE. This CDR3 is 14 amino acids long.

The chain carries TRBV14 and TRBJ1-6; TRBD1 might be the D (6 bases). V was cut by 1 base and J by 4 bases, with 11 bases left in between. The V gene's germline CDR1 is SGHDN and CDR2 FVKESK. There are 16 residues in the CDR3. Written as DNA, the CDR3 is TGTGCCAGCAGCCAAGTCCTCACAGGGTATAATTCACCCCTCCACTTT. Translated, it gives CASSQVLTGYNSPLHF.

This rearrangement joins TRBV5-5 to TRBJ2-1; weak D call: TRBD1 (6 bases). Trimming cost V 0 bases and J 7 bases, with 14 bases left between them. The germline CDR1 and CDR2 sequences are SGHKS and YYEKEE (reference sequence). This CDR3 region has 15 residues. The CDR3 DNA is TGTGCCAGCAGCTTGGGACAGGCGCCGGGGAATGAGCAGTTCTTC. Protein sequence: CASSLGQAPGNEQFF.

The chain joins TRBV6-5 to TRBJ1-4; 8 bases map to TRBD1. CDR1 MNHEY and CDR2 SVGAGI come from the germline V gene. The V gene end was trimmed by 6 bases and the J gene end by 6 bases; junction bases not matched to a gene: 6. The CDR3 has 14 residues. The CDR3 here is CASRSGGEDEKLFF. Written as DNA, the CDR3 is TGTGCCAGCAGGTCAGGGGGCGAGGATGAAAAACTGTTTTTT.

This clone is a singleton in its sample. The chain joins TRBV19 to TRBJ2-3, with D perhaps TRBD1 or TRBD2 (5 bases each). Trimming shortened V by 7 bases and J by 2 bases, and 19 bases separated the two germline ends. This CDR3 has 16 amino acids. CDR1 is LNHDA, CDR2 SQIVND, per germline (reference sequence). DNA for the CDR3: TGTGCCAGTAATGAGGGGCTGGGGGACCACACAGATACGCAGTATTTT. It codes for CASNEGLGDHTDTQYF.

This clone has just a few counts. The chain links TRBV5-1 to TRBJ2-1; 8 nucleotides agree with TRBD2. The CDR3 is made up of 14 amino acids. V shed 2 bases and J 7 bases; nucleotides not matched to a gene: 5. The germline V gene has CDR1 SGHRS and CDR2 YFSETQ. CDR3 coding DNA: TGCGCCAGCAGCTTCTCACTAGCGGAAAATGAGCAGTTCTTC. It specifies CASSFSLAENEQFF.

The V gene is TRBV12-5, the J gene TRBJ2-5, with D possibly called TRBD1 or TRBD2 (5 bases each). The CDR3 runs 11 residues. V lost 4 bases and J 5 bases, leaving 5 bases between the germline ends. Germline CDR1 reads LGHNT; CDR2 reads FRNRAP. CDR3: CASGWGETQYF. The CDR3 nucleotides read TGTGCTAGTGGTTGGGGGGAGACCCAGTACTTC.

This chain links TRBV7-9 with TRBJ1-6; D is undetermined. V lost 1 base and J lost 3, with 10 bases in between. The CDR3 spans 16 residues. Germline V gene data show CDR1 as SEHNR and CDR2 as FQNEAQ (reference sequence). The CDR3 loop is CASSLVGDFYNSPLHF. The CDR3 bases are TGTGCCAGCAGCTTAGTTGGGGATTTCTATAATTCACCCCTCCACTTT.

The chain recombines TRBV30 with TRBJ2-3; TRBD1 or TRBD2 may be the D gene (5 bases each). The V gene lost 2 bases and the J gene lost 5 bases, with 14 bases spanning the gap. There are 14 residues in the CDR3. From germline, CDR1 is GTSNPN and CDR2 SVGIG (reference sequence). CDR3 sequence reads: CAWSWGNPGDTQYF. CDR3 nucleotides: TGTGCCTGGAGTTGGGGGAATCCGGGAGATACGCAGTATTTT. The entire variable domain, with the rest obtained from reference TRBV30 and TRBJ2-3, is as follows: SQTIHQWPATLVQPVGSPLSLECTVEGTSNPNLYWYRQAAGRGLQLLFYSVGIGQISSEVPQNLSASRPQDRQFILSSKKLLLSDSGFYLCAWSWGNPGDTQYFGPGTRLTVL.

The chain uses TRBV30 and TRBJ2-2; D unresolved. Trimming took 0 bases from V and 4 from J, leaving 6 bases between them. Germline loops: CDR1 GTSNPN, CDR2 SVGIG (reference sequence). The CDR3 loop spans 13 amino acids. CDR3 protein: CAWSVSGTGELFF. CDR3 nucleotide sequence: TGTGCCTGGAGTGTATCAGGCACCGGGGAGCTGTTTTTT.